Below, 6 T cell receptor beta chains from the same sample are listed, as sequenced in a study of sequential checkpoint blockade in melanoma. The treatment: randomized to nivolumab then ipilimumab (arm A) or the reverse (arm B). The table came from immunoSEQ multiplex PCR; TCRdb's copy has only in-frame clones and leaves some out. The sample holds more than 7,500 clones; roughly 78% are singletons and the top ten take 20% to 30%. Sequences were derived from CD8+ T cells sorted from blood (inferred from file names), sampled from a patient given nivolumab and ipilimumab in sequence. These receptors all come from a human donor with melanoma.

The chain employs TRBV6-1 and TRBJ1-5; D is ambiguous. Germline-derived CDR1 and CDR2 are MNHNS and SASEGT. Trimming removed 4 bases from V and 0 bases from J, with 10 bases in between. This CDR3 is 15 amino acids long. The CDR3 sequence: CASSGPTYSNQPQHF. CDR3 nucleotides: TGTGCCAGCAGTGGACCGACATATAGCAATCAGCCCCAGCATTTT.

The V gene is TRBV4-1, the J gene TRBJ1-1; 8 bases are a match to TRBD1. The CDR3 runs 15 residues. J lost 1 base, V lost 0 bases, and 1 base had no gene match. The V gene's germline CDR1 is MGHRA and CDR2 YSYEKL. The CDR3 sequence: CASSQEGTGNTEAFF. For the CDR3, the DNA is TGCGCCAGCAGCCAAGAGGGGACAGGGAACACTGAAGCTTTCTTT.

The V and J genes are TRBV18 and TRBJ2-5; D gene unclear. Germline V gives CDR1 KGHSH, CDR2 LQKENI. V was cut by 6 bases and J by 3 bases, with 17 bases left in between. The CDR3 covers 15 residues. The CDR3 coding sequence is TGTGCCAGCTCCCCCATAGACCGAACAGAAGAGACCCAGTACTTC. Translating it yields CASSPIDRTEETQYF. The full variable domain, its missing parts supplied by reference TRBV18 and TRBJ2-5, is NAGVMQNPRHLVRRRGQEARLRCSPMKGHSHVYWYRQLPEEGLKFMVYLQKENIIDESGMPKERFSAEFPKEGPSILRIQQVVRGDSAAYFCASSPIDRTEETQYFGPGTRLLVL.

V and J are TRBV6-4 and TRBJ1-4; D is perhaps TRBD1 (5 bases). The CDR3 length is 15 residues. The V and J ends lost 0 bases and 7 bases respectively, with 12 bases between them. Germline loops: CDR1 MRHNA, CDR2 SNTAGT. This CDR3 is CASSDSGRLGEKLFF. CDR3 DNA sequence: TGTGCCAGCAGTGACTCGGGGCGACTGGGTGAAAAACTGTTTTTT.

The V and J genes are TRBV4-1 and TRBJ2-1; TRBD2 aligns across 8 bases. This CDR3 comprises 14 residues. Germline V gene sequence: CDR1 MGHRA, CDR2 YSYEKL. V was pared by 1 base and J by 10 bases, with 6 bases of the junction left unmatched. The CDR3 protein is CASSQAPLAVEQFF. The CDR3 bases are TGCGCCAGCAGCCAAGCCCCACTAGCGGTGGAGCAGTTCTTC.

The chain uses TRBV4-2 and TRBJ1-2; 7 nucleotides align to TRBD1. Trimming removed 5 bases from V and 0 bases from J; junction bases left unmatched: 6. In germline, CDR1 is LGHNA, CDR2 YNFKEQ. This CDR3 contains 15 residues. In DNA, the CDR3 is TGTGCCAGCAGCTCCCGGGACAGTACTAACTATGGCTACACCTTC. Residues: CASSSRDSTNYGYTF.